A single sample gave rise to the 19 T cell receptor beta chains below, sequenced in a study of OX40 agonist ivuxolimab in advanced cancers. Clones were sequenced by immunoSEQ multiplex PCR, and TCRdb holds only the in-frame ones, with some missing. The table lists around 92,000 clones, roughly 95% of them singletons, with 0.15% to 0.2% in the top ten. The sequenced sample was CD4+ or CD8+ T cells sorted from blood, obtained in a trial of the OX40 agonist ivuxolimab. All receptors derive from an adult with an advanced solid tumor such as melanoma, head and neck, liver or kidney cancer.

The rearrangement links TRBV27 to TRBJ1-1; the match to TRBD1 covers 7 bases. J lost 1 base, V lost 5 bases, and 4 bases had no gene match. The CDR3 is 14 amino acids. Germline V gene data show CDR1 as MNHEY and CDR2 as SMNVEV (reference sequence). The CDR3 is CASSRDSWNTEAFF. CDR3 in DNA: TGTGCCAGCAGTCGGGACAGTTGGAACACTGAAGCTTTCTTT.

V and J are TRBV2 and TRBJ2-3; weak D call: TRBD1 (5 bases). The V end lost 5 bases, the J end lost 3 bases, and 15 bases lay between the germline ends. CDR3 length: 15 amino acids. Germline CDR1 is SNHLY and CDR2 is FYNNEI. The chain's CDR3 is CASSKKGVRTDTQYF. CDR3 sequence (DNA): TGTGCCAGCAGTAAAAAAGGGGTTCGGACAGATACGCAGTATTTT. The entire variable domain, with the rest obtained from reference TRBV2 and TRBJ2-3, is as follows: EPEVTQTPSHQVTQMGQEVILRCVPISNHLYFYWYRQILGQKVEFLVSFYNNEISEKSEIFDDQFSVERPDGSNFTLKIRSTKLEDSAMYFCASSKKGVRTDTQYFGPGTRLTVL.

V gene TRBV18 combines with J gene TRBJ2-2; possibly TRBD1 for D (5 bases). Trimming cost V 0 bases and J 4 bases, with 9 bases left between them. Per germline, CDR1 KGHSH and CDR2 LQKENI. This CDR3 has 15 amino acids. The CDR3 coding sequence is TGTGCCAGCTCACCACCGGGCCAGGGCACCGGGGAGCTGTTTTTT. Protein product: CASSPPGQGTGELFF.

V is TRBV29-1 and J is TRBJ2-7; D remains unclear. Germline CDR1 and CDR2: SQVTM and ANQGSEA. Between the trimmed V and J ends, which lost 4 bases and 2 bases, there was a span of 6 bases. CDR3 size: 11 residues. CDR3 in DNA: TGCAGCGTTGCGGGCACCTACGAGCAGTACTTC. It codes for CSVAGTYEQYF.

The CDR3 sequence is CASSKEGSSSYEQYF. CDR3 DNA: TGTGCCAGCAGTAAGGAAGGGAGCTCAAGCTACGAGCAGTACTTC. The chain couples TRBV6-6 to TRBJ2-7; tentatively, D is TRBD2 (5 bases). Germline CDR1 and CDR2: MNHNY and SVGAGI (reference sequence). CDR3 length equals 15 residues. V gave up 5 bases and J gave up 3 bases, with 17 bases separating them.

The chain carries TRBV9 and TRBJ1-5; no clear D. CDR1 SGDLS and CDR2 YYNGEE come from the germline V gene. With 4 bases removed from V and 5 bases from J, the gap between germline ends came to 16 bases. CDR3 length: 15 residues. CDR3 sequence: CASSPSGRSDQPQHF. The CDR3 DNA is TGTGCCAGCAGCCCCTCGGGTCGTTCAGATCAGCCCCAGCATTTT. The variable domain in full, with the rest retrieved from reference TRBV9 and TRBJ1-5, is DSGVTQTPKHLITATGQRVTLRCSPRSGDLSVYWYQQSLDQGLQFLIQYYNGEERAKGNILERFSAQQFPDLHSELNLSSLELGDSALYFCASSPSGRSDQPQHFGDGTRLSIL.

This clone was counted once. The chain recombines TRBV11-2 with TRBJ1-3; 8 nucleotides agree with TRBD1. The CDR3 consists of 15 residues. Per germline, CDR1 SGHAT and CDR2 FQNNGV. V lost 5 bases and J lost 4; bases outside the gene matches: 7. The CDR3 nucleotides are TGTGCCAGCAGCACCCAGGGGGCGCGGGGAAACACCATATATTTT. As protein: CASSTQGARGNTIYF.

The chain uses TRBV6-5 and TRBJ2-7; D call uncertain. The V gene's germline CDR1 is MNHEY and CDR2 SVGAGI. The CDR3 totals 11 residues. Trimming removed 6 bases at V and 7 bases at J, with 10 bases between. This CDR3 reads CASRNAREQYF. CDR3 in DNA: TGTGCCAGCAGGAATGCCAGGGAGCAGTACTTC.

The chain uses TRBV5-8 and TRBJ1-2; 9 nucleotides align to TRBD1. J was trimmed by 4 bases and V by 4 bases; bases with no gene match: 8. The CDR3 is 15 residues long. CDR1 and CDR2 from the germline V gene are SGHTS and YDEGEE. CDR3 nucleotide sequence: TGTGCCAGCAGCATAGGACAGGGGCGAGGCTATGGCTACACCTTC. Protein product: CASSIGQGRGYGYTF.

The V and J genes are TRBV15 and TRBJ2-1; 7 bases map to TRBD2. The CDR3 runs 14 residues. Germline assignment: CDR1 LNHNV and CDR2 YYDKDF (reference sequence). Trimming cost V 0 bases and J 6 bases; bases outside gene matches: 2. CDR3 residues: CATSRDPGGNEQFF. For the CDR3, the DNA is TGTGCCACCAGCAGAGATCCGGGAGGCAATGAGCAGTTCTTC.

The chain joins TRBV19 to TRBJ2-1; a possible D gene is TRBD2 (6 bases). Germline CDR1 is LNHDA and CDR2 is SQIVND (reference sequence). This CDR3 spans 16 amino acids. V lost 3 bases and J lost 8, with 20 bases in between. The CDR3 nucleotides are TGTGCCAGTAGTATGATTAGGCGGGATCTGGGGCATGAGCAGTTCTTC. Amino acids: CASSMIRRDLGHEQFF.

The gene calls are TRBV6-5 and TRBJ2-2; D is ambiguous. Trimming removed 2 bases from V and 2 bases from J, with 9 bases in between. This CDR3 has 15 residues. The germline gives CDR1 MNHEY, CDR2 SVGAGI. CDR3 in amino acids: CASSYVSVNTGELFF. The CDR3, as DNA: TGTGCCAGCAGTTACGTGTCAGTTAACACCGGGGAGCTGTTTTTT.

The CDR3 region has the DNA TGTGCCAGCAGCTTAGATTCATCTCGGTTAAGATCCTACGAGCAGTACTTC. It codes for CASSLDSSRLRSYEQYF. V is TRBV7-2 and J is TRBJ2-7; the D is unclear. Germline CDR1 is SGHTA and CDR2 is FQGNSA. Trimming left V 1 base short and J 1 base short, with 17 bases between. This CDR3 region has 17 residues.

This clone was seen more than once but under ten times. V and J are TRBV6-1 and TRBJ1-1; 7 nucleotides align to TRBD1. V was pared by 6 bases and J by 0 bases, with 4 bases of the junction left unmatched. Germline CDR1 MNHNS, CDR2 SASEGT. The CDR3 totals 14 residues. For the CDR3, the DNA is TGTGCCAGCAGAGCGGGACAGATGAACACTGAAGCTTTCTTT. Its protein is CASRAGQMNTEAFF.

The chain links TRBV5-6 to TRBJ1-1, with D possibly being TRBD1 (5 bases). The CDR3 is 14 amino acids. CDR1 SGHDT and CDR2 YYEEEE come from the germline V gene. V was clipped by 7 bases and J by 5 bases, with 18 bases between them. CDR3 in amino acids: CASCWGEGYTEAFF. CDR3 sequence (DNA): TGTGCCAGCTGTTGGGGAGAGGGGTATACTGAAGCTTTCTTT.

Comments on this clone: At one end the junction does not follow the germline gene, possibly because of a read error. The rearrangement uses TRBV7-7 and TRBJ2-2; D may be TRBD2 (6 bases). CDR3 length: 14 residues. Germline values: CDR1 SSHAT, CDR2 FNYEAQ (reference sequence). The CDR3 nucleotides are TGTGCTAGCAGCAGGAGGGCCGGGACCGGGGAGCTGTTTTTT. Translation gives CASSRRAGTGELFF.

The chain is built from TRBV7-2 and TRBJ1-2, with no clear D. CDR1 and CDR2 (germline): SGHTA, FQGNSA. The CDR3 spans 14 residues. Trimming stripped 1 base from V and 5 bases from J, with 11 bases between. CDR3 sequence (DNA): TGTGCCAGCAGCTTAGGGTGGCAGGATTATGGCTACACCTTC. Protein sequence: CASSLGWQDYGYTF.

This clone was counted once. The rearrangement links TRBV4-3 to TRBJ2-3; 11 bases are a match to TRBD2. This CDR3 spans 17 amino acids. V was clipped by 2 bases and J by 4 bases; unmatched bases: 8. From germline, CDR1 is LGHNA and CDR2 YSLEER. The DNA for the CDR3 is TGCGCCAGCAGCCAAAGTCCAGCTAGCGGGAGGTCAGATACGCAGTATTTT. It is translated as CASSQSPASGRSDTQYF.

The rearrangement joins TRBV9 to TRBJ1-1, with unresolved D. This CDR3 contains 13 residues. Looked up from germline, CDR1 is SGDLS and CDR2 is YYNGEE. Trimming stripped 0 bases from V and 4 bases from J, with 7 bases between. The CDR3 DNA reads as TGTGCCAGCAGCGTAGACGTGGGCACTGAAGCTTTCTTT. Amino acids: CASSVDVGTEAFF.